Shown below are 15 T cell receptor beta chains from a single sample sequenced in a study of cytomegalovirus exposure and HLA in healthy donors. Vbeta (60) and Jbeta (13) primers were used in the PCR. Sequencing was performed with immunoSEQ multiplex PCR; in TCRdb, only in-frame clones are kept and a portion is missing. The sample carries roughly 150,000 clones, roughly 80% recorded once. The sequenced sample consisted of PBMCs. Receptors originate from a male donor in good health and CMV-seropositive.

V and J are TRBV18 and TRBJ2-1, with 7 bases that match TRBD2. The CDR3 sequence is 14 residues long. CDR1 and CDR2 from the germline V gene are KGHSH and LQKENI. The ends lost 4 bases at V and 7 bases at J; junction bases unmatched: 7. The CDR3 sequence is CASSLRTRENEQFF. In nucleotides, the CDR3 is TGTGCCAGCTCACTGAGGACTAGGGAGAATGAGCAGTTCTTC.

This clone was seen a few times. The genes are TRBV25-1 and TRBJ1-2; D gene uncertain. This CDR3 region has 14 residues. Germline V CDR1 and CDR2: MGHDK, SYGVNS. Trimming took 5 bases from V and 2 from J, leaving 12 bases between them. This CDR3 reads CASSPAGSNYGYTF. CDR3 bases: TGTGCCAGCAGTCCGGCAGGATCCAACTATGGCTACACCTTC.

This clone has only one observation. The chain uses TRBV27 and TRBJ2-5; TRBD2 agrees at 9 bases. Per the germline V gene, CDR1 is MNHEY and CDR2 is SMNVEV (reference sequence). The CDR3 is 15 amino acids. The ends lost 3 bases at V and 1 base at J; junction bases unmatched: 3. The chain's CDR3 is CASSLGLAIQETQYF. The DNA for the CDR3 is TGTGCCAGCAGTTTGGGACTAGCTATCCAAGAGACCCAGTACTTC.

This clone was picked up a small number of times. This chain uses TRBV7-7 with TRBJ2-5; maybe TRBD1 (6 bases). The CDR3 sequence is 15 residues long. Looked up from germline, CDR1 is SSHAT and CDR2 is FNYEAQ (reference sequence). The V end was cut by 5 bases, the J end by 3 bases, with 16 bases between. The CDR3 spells CASSLGWAGEETQYF. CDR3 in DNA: TGTGCCAGCAGCCTGGGTTGGGCAGGGGAAGAGACCCAGTACTTC.

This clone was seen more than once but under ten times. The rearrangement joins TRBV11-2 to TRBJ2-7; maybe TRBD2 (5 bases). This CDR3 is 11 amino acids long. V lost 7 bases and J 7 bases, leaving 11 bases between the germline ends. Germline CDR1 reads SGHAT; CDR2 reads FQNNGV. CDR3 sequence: CASKAGGEQYF. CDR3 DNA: TGTGCCAGCAAGGCAGGAGGTGAGCAGTACTTC.

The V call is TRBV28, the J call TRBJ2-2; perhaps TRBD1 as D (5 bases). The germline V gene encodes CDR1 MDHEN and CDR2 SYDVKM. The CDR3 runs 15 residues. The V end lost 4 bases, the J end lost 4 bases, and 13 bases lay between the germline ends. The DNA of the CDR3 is TGTGCCAGCAGTTCGCCCGGACAATCCACCGGGGAGCTGTTTTTT. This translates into CASSSPGQSTGELFF.

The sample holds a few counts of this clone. The CDR3 coding sequence is TGTGCCAGCAGCCGACACTCAACGAAACTGTTTTTT. This codes for CASSRHSTKLFF. This rearrangement joins TRBV5-6 to TRBJ1-4, with D unresolved. Germline V gene data show CDR1 as SGHDT and CDR2 as YYEEEE. The CDR3 contains 12 residues. V was pared by 4 bases and J by 11 bases, with 12 bases between. The full variable domain, in which reference TRBV5-6 and TRBJ1-4 provide the parts outside the CDR3, is DAGVTQSPTHLIKTRGQQVTLRCSPKSGHDTVSWYQQALGQGPQFIFQYYEEEERQRGNFPDRFSGHQFPNYSSELNVNALLLGDSALYLCASSRHSTKLFFGSGTQLSVL.

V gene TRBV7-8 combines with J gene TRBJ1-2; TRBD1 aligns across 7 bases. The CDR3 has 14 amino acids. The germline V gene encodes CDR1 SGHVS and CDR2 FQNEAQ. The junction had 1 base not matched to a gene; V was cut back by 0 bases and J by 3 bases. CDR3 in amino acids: CASSLAGTDYGYTF. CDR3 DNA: TGTGCCAGCAGCTTAGCAGGGACAGACTATGGCTACACCTTC.

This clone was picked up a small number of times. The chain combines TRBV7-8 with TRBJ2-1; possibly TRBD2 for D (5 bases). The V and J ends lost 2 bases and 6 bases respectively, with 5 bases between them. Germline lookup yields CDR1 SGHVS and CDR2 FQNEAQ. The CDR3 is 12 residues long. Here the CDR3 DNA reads TGTGCCAGCAGCTTACGGGGCAATGAGCAGTTCTTC. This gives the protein CASSLRGNEQFF.

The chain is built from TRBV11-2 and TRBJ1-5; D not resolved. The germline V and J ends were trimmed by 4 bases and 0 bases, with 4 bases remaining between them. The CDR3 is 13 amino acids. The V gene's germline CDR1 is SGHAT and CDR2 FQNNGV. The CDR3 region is CASSSYSNQPQHF. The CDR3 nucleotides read TGTGCCAGCAGCTCGTATAGCAATCAGCCCCAGCATTTT.

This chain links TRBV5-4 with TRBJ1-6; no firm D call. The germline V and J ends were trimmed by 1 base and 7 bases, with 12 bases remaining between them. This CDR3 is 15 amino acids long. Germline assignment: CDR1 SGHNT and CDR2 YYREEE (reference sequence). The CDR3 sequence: CASSLPGGSNSPLHF. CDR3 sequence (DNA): TGTGCCAGCAGCTTGCCCGGAGGGAGCAATTCACCCCTCCACTTT.

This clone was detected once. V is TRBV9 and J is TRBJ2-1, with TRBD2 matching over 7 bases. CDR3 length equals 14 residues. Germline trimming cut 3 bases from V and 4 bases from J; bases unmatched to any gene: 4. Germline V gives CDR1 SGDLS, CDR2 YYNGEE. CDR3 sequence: CASSEGLSYNEQFF. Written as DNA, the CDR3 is TGTGCCAGCAGCGAGGGACTATCTTACAATGAGCAGTTCTTC.

The CDR3 coding sequence is TGTGCCAGCAGCAGGGGCGCCGGCAGTACCTATAATTCACCCCTCCACTTT. It translates to CASSRGAGSTYNSPLHF. The V call is TRBV7-2, the J call TRBJ1-6, with D perhaps TRBD1 (5 bases). Germline values: CDR1 SGHTA, CDR2 FQGNSA. V gave up 5 bases and J gave up 2 bases, with 16 bases separating them. The CDR3 sequence is 17 residues long.

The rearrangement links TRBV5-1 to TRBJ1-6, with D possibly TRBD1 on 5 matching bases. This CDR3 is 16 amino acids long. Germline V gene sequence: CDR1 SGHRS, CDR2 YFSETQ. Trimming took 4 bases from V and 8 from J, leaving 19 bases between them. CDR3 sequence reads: CASSLHPIGVDSPLHF. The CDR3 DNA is TGCGCCAGCAGCCTGCATCCTATAGGGGTTGATTCACCCCTCCACTTT.

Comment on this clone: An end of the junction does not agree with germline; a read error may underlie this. DNA for the CDR3: TGTGCCAGCAGCCAAGAACGGACTGCACCCGGGGGGCTGTTTTTT. Translating it yields CASSQERTAPGGLFF. The chain links TRBV4-2 to TRBJ2-2; tentative D call: TRBD2 (6 bases). The germline gives CDR1 LGHNA, CDR2 YNFKEQ. The CDR3 runs to 15 residues.